The present TCR beta chain was sequenced within a study of memory CD4+ T cells and cytomegalovirus serostatus. The study's findings and limits: Suggested: most of the CMV-linked TCR signature lies in CD4+ memory cells.

Using immunoSEQ multiplex PCR, the repertoire was profiled, and TCRdb retains in-frame clones only, with some absent. This table holds tens of thousands of clones, more than 60% found once. The table lists this clone with a few counts. The antigen is not known. Germline V lookup: CDR1 GTSNPN, CDR2 SVGIG (reference sequence). This CDR3 has 13 residues. V lost 3 bases and J lost 1, with 9 bases in between. Single viable CD3+CD4+CD8-CD45RO+ cells were sorted as the memory CD4+ T cells. CMV serostatus came from serum IgG against pp150, pp28, p38, p52. The clonotype comes from an adult in good health and CMV-seronegative. Source material: memory CD4+ T cells from blood. The rearrangement joins TRBV30 to TRBJ1-1; no firm D call. DNA of the CDR3: TGTGCCTGGAGGGTCAGCAAGAACACTGAAGCTTTCTTT. This gives the protein CAWRVSKNTEAFF.